Described below is a single T cell receptor beta chain sequence and its context. Its antigen is unidentified. These data belong to a study of T cells after posttransplantation cyclophosphamide. The study's findings and limits: Donor CD8+ memory clones often dominated recipient blood repertoires at later times. TRB clonality was highly associated with recipient CMV seropositivity and reactivation.

V shed 3 bases and J shed 2 bases, with 5 bases lying between them. The CDR3 runs to 12 residues. From germline, CDR1 is MDHEN and CDR2 SYDVKM. The repertoire was sequenced with immunoSEQ multiplex PCR; TCRdb's copy has only in-frame clones and lacks some. The sample has approximately 3,800 clones, 85% to 95% seen once. The clonotype comes from a man over 45. This chain uses TRBV28 with TRBJ2-7; tentative D call: TRBD1 (5 bases). Sequencing was carried out using naive CD4+ T cells sorted from PBMCs. As DNA, the CDR3 is TGTGCCAGCAGTTTGACAGCCTACGAGCAGTACTTC. Protein product: CASSLTAYEQYF.